The clone carrying this T cell receptor beta chain is categorized as medium-sized. Its antigen is still unknown. Roughly three months, about 14 weeks, into antiretroviral therapy, follow-up blood was collected. No cell fractionation was done, so the repertoire covers all unsorted peripheral blood T cells. Trimming shortened V by 2 bases and J by 1 base, and 14 bases separated the two germline ends. Germline values: CDR1 SGHTA, CDR2 FQGNSA. The CDR3 contains 16 residues. Reverse transcription used approximately 500 ng RNA and constant-region primers for alpha and beta. Using multiplexing indices, alpha and beta chain libraries were generated apart by chain-specific third strand synthesis. TCRdb used MiXCR to reprocess the 5' RACE reads, holding one entry per CDR3 protein. The sample lists about 3,800 distinct CDR3 sequences, 8.5% occurring once. This specimen comes from a study of HIV-infected patients and healthy controls. Across the whole study: Viral load fell to undetectable in most of the 16 patients by the second blood draw. The study's findings and limits: Healthy controls carried many MAIT alpha-chain CDR3s, while HIV+ repertoires had few. Healthy control repertoires had roughly threefold more distinct CDR3s than untreated HIV+ repertoires, and higher Shannon diversity.

The rearrangement uses TRBV7-2 and TRBJ1-1; tentatively, D is TRBD1 (5 bases). The source was blood, collected during antiretroviral therapy. The receptor's source is an adult with HIV infection. Here the CDR3 DNA reads TGTGCCAGCAGCTTAAGCGGGACGCTACGGAACACTGAAGCTTTCTTT. It encodes CASSLSGTLRNTEAFF.